These 9 T cell receptor beta chains came from one sample sequenced in a study of PD-1 blockade in mismatch repair-deficient tumors (dated by TCRdb to about 2017). Library preparation was by the immunoSEQ multiplex PCR assay. The source is immuneACCESS, and TCRdb retained only in-frame sequences with V and J called. Part of the clones is not carried over; for the studies checked, unresolved V genes explain less than half of this, and the remainder is unexplained. The sample includes roughly 45,000 clones, with 77% observed a single time. The top ten clonotypes cover more than 3% of the sample. The time point label on this specimen signifies: peripheral blood before pembrolizumab. Sequenced here: PBMCs, sampled before pembrolizumab treatment. The receptor source for this set is an adult with mismatch repair-deficient cancer.

This clone occurred once. The chain uses TRBV21-1 and TRBJ1-4. TRBV21-1 is termed a pseudogene. CDR3 size: 16 residues. CDR3 in amino acids: CASSKALHGTNEKLFF. CDR3 nucleotide sequence: TGTGCCAGCAGCAAAGCGCTTCATGGAACTAATGAAAAACTGTTTTTT.

V is TRBV5-1 and J is TRBJ2-3, with D possibly matching TRBD2 (6 bases). The V gene lost 1 base and the J gene lost 0 bases, with 9 bases spanning the gap. The CDR3 is made up of 15 amino acids. CDR1 is SGHRS and CDR2 is YFSETQ in the germline V gene. The CDR3 sequence: CASSLLSGSTDTQYF. The CDR3 DNA sequence: TGCGCCAGCAGCTTGTTAAGCGGGAGCACAGATACGCAGTATTTT.

The chain recombines TRBV25-1 with TRBJ1-3; D gene uncertain. V lost 3 bases and J 0 bases, leaving 12 bases between the germline ends. CDR1 and CDR2 (germline): MGHDK, SYGVNS. This CDR3 has 16 amino acids. CDR3: CASSDPRTSSGNTIYF. CDR3 nucleotide sequence: TGTGCCAGCAGTGACCCCCGCACGAGCTCTGGAAACACCATATATTTT.

The J gene is TRBJ1-2, the V gene TRBV19, with no clear D. This CDR3 has 14 residues. Germline V gives CDR1 LNHDA, CDR2 SQIVND (reference sequence). V lost 10 bases and J lost 8, with 23 bases in between. The DNA for the CDR3 is TGTGCCACCCGAACCGGGCAGCGAGGGATCGGCTACACCTTC. It specifies CATRTGQRGIGYTF.

The J gene is TRBJ2-5, the V gene TRBV4-2; D is unresolved. This CDR3 contains 14 residues. The germline V gene encodes CDR1 LGHNA and CDR2 YNFKEQ. V dropped 0 bases and J dropped 4 bases, with 9 bases sitting between them. This CDR3 is CASSQDWASETQYF. The CDR3 nucleotides are TGTGCCAGCAGCCAAGATTGGGCATCAGAGACCCAGTACTTC.

V usage is TRBV13 and J usage is TRBJ1-2; D is unresolved. Trimming took 3 bases from V and 7 from J, leaving 12 bases between them. The CDR3 sequence is 13 residues long. Germline lookup yields CDR1 PRHDT and CDR2 FYEKMQ (reference sequence). CDR3 protein: CASSFGLWRGYTF. The CDR3 bases are TGTGCCAGCAGCTTCGGCCTTTGGCGTGGCTACACCTTC.

This clone was seen only a few times. The CDR3 DNA is TGTGCCAGTAGTACCAGGGGGGCAAGTGGCGAGCAGTACTTC. Its translation is CASSTRGASGEQYF. The V and J genes are TRBV19 and TRBJ2-7; possibly TRBD1 for D (7 bases). The CDR3 totals 14 residues. The V gene's germline CDR1 is LNHDA and CDR2 SQIVND (reference sequence). Trimming removed 4 bases from V and 6 bases from J, with 16 bases in between.

V and J are TRBV7-8 and TRBJ1-3; a weak D match, TRBD1 (6 bases). CDR1 and CDR2 (germline): SGHVS, FQNEAQ. The V and J ends lost 1 base and 2 bases respectively, with 9 bases between them. The CDR3 totals 15 residues. CDR3 sequence (DNA): TGTGCCAGCAGCTTAGATTCAGGGGCTGGAAACACCATATATTTT. Its translation is CASSLDSGAGNTIYF.

The table lists this clone with a count of one. The chain employs TRBV5-6 and TRBJ2-6; D not certain. This CDR3 has 14 residues. V shed 6 bases and J shed 0 bases, with 7 bases lying between them. CDR1 is SGHDT, CDR2 YYEEEE, per germline. CDR3 in DNA: TGTGCCAGCACATTCGACTCTGGGGCCAACGTCCTGACTTTC. It yields the protein CASTFDSGANVLTF.